This T cell receptor beta chain was captured by sequencing in a study of cytomegalovirus exposure and HLA in healthy donors. The V gene end was trimmed by 7 bases and the J gene end by 0 bases; junction bases not matched to a gene: 4. Germline lookup yields CDR1 LNHDA and CDR2 SQIVND (reference sequence). This CDR3 is built from 14 residues. The study ran its PCR with 60 Vbeta and 13 Jbeta primers. TCRdb keeps only in-frame clones here, not all; method: immunoSEQ multiplex PCR. The sample yields around 140,000 clones, roughly 80% seen once. The sequenced material came from PBMCs. The V and J genes are TRBV19 and TRBJ2-7; 9 nucleotides line up with TRBD1. This clonotype was obtained from a middle-aged man in good health and CMV-seronegative. In DNA form, the CDR3 reads TGTGCCAGTAAGGACAGGGGTCTCTCCTACGAGCAGTACTTC. Protein product: CASKDRGLSYEQYF.